Listed here is a single T cell receptor beta chain. Its antigen is not identified. Germline V gene lookup returns CDR1 MGHRA and CDR2 YSYEKL. The V gene end was trimmed by 3 bases and the J gene end by 1 base; junction bases not matched to a gene: 6. This CDR3 comprises 17 residues. This entry belongs to a study of graft-versus-host responses after intestinal transplantation. Assay used: immunoSEQ multiplex PCR; TCRdb lists only in-frame clones, some missing. The sample has tens of thousands of clones, approximately 95% seen once. The V call is TRBV4-1, the J call TRBJ2-3; 11 bases are a match to TRBD1. The source of this sequence is a human donor who was the organ donor for an intestinal transplant. The sample here was unstimulated CD8+ T cells sorted from spleen or lymph node cells, taken before transplant. CDR3 sequence: CASSHGQGAPGTDTQYF. The DNA for the CDR3 is TGCGCCAGCAGCCACGGACAGGGGGCGCCGGGCACAGATACGCAGTATTTT.